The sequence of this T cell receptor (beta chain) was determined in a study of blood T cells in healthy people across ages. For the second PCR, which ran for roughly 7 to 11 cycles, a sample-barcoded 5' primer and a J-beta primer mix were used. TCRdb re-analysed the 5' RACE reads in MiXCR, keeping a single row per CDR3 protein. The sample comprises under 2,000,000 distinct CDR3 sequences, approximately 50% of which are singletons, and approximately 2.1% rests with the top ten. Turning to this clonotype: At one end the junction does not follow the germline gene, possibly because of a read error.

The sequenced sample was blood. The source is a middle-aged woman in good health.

CDR3 sequence (DNA): TGTGCCTGCAGTACAGTAGATGGACAGGGCGGCAAAAACATTCAGTACTTC. This encodes CACSTVDGQGGKNIQYF. The chain recombines TRBV12-3 or TRBV12-4 with TRBJ2-4, with 8 bases fitting TRBD1. This CDR3 has 17 amino acids.